The 20 T cell receptor beta chains reported below all come from one sample, sequenced in a study of T cell responses to AZD1222 COVID-19 vaccine. Clones were read by immunoSEQ multiplex PCR, and TCRdb kept only the in-frame ones, dropping some. Among 90,000 to 150,000 clones listed, over 75% were seen once. Source: peripheral blood, taken 28 days after the second dose of the MenACWY control vaccine. All receptors come from an adult who received the MenACWY meningococcal vaccine as a control.

V is TRBV10-2 and J is TRBJ2-1; 8 nucleotides match TRBD2. The V segment lost 6 bases and the J segment 7 bases; nucleotides outside the gene matches: 14. The CDR3 runs to 16 residues. Germline V gene lookup returns CDR1 WSHSY and CDR2 SAAADI. CDR3 protein: CASRSPDRGGRNEQFF. CDR3 bases: TGCGCCAGCAGGAGCCCTGACCGGGGGGGCCGGAATGAGCAGTTCTTC.

This rearrangement joins TRBV19 to TRBJ2-3; 7 bases are a match to TRBD1. The CDR3 runs to 16 residues. Germline V gene data show CDR1 as LNHDA and CDR2 as SQIVND (reference sequence). V was clipped by 6 bases and J by 3 bases; unmatched bases: 12. The CDR3 DNA reads TGTGCCAGTAGAAACCGACAGGGCCCAGGGACAGATACGCAGTATTTT. Its translation: CASRNRQGPGTDTQYF.

The chain is built from TRBV18 and TRBJ1-5; D not resolved. This CDR3 has 14 amino acids. The germline V and J ends were trimmed by 2 bases and 3 bases, with 8 bases remaining between them. Looked up from germline, CDR1 is KGHSH and CDR2 is LQKENI. CDR3 sequence reads: CASSPGRDNQPQHF. The CDR3, as DNA: TGTGCCAGCTCACCAGGGAGAGACAATCAGCCCCAGCATTTT.

The V gene is TRBV3-1 (or the pseudogene TRBV3-2), the J gene TRBJ1-6; no reliable D call. Trimming cost V 6 bases and J 4 bases, with 16 bases left between them. CDR3 length: 16 amino acids. The germline V gene has CDR1 LGHDT and CDR2 YNNKEL (reference sequence). CDR3 bases: TGTGCCAGCAGGTCAGCGGACGCTTTTTATAATTCACCCCTCCACTTT. Protein: CASRSADAFYNSPLHF.

This clone was recorded once. The V call is TRBV5-1, the J call TRBJ1-2; D is possibly TRBD1 (6 bases). Per germline, CDR1 SGHRS and CDR2 YFSETQ. V lost 0 bases, J lost 3 bases, and 12 bases lay in between. The CDR3 extends over 15 amino acids. This CDR3 is CASSLVGGLDYGYTF. CDR3 DNA sequence: TGCGCCAGCAGCTTGGTAGGGGGGCTCGACTATGGCTACACCTTC.

This sequence joins TRBV5-1 and TRBJ1-4; D uncertain. CDR1 and CDR2 from the germline V gene are SGHRS and YFSETQ. This CDR3 region has 14 residues. V was trimmed by 4 bases and J by 3 bases, leaving 10 bases between them. The CDR3 loop reads CASSPDGPNEKLFF. CDR3 sequence (DNA): TGCGCCAGCAGCCCGGACGGTCCTAATGAAAAACTGTTTTTT.

This clone has just a few counts. The chain links TRBV18 to TRBJ1-2; 9 bases fit TRBD1. Germline V CDR1 and CDR2: KGHSH, LQKENI. With 6 bases clipped from V and 4 bases from J, the junction kept 3 bases outside the gene matches. This CDR3 spans 13 amino acids. In nucleotides, the CDR3 is TGTGCCAGCTCTGACAGGGGGGTCTATGGCTACACCTTC. It codes for CASSDRGVYGYTF.

This chain connects TRBV7-9 to TRBJ2-2; a possible D gene is TRBD2 (5 bases). This CDR3 spans 15 amino acids. V shed 6 bases and J shed 4 bases, with 15 bases lying between them. Germline-derived CDR1 and CDR2 are SEHNR and FQNEAQ (reference sequence). The CDR3 bases are TGTGCCAGCAGTCAATCTAGCATCGGCACCGGGGAGCTGTTTTTT. It translates to CASSQSSIGTGELFF. The whole variable domain, filled in from reference TRBV7-9 and TRBJ2-2, reads DTGVSQNPRHKITKRGQNVTFRCDPISEHNRLYWYRQTLGQGPEFLTYFQNEAQLEKSRLLSDRFSAERPKGSFSTLEIQRTEQGDSAMYLCASSQSSIGTGELFFGEGSRLTVL.

The chain combines TRBV19 with TRBJ1-6, with TRBD1 matching 7 bases. CDR1 LNHDA and CDR2 SQIVND come from the germline V gene (reference sequence). V shed 3 bases, J shed 5 bases, and the junction held 7 bases outside the gene matches. The CDR3 covers 16 residues. CDR3 loop: CASSIRRQGDNSPLHF. The CDR3 coding sequence is TGTGCCAGTAGTATTCGGCGACAGGGCGATAATTCACCCCTCCACTTT.

Only a few counts were recorded for this clone. V is TRBV5-1 and J is TRBJ1-2; D is perhaps TRBD1 (5 bases). The V and J ends lost 4 bases and 3 bases respectively, with 7 bases between them. This CDR3 has 12 residues. CDR1 and CDR2 (germline): SGHRS, YFSETQ. CDR3 sequence (DNA): TGCGCCAGCAGCGCAGGGTACTATGGCTACACCTTC. Residues: CASSAGYYGYTF. Based on the CDR3 plus reference TRBV5-1 and TRBJ1-2, the full variable domain is KAGVTQTPRYLIKTRGQQVTLSCSPISGHRSVSWYQQTPGQGLQFLFEYFSETQRNKGNFPGRFSGRQFSNSRSEMNVSTLELGDSALYLCASSAGYYGYTFGSGTRLTVV.

Comment on this clone: Different DNA sequences within this sample yield the same CDR3. This CDR3 is CASSLRGNTEAFF. The CDR3 coding sequence is TGTGCCAGCAGCCTCAGGGGGAACACTGAAGCTTTCTTT. The chain uses TRBV12-3 or TRBV12-4 and TRBJ1-1, with D maybe TRBD1 (6 bases). Deletions cut 6 bases from V and 1 base from J, with 9 bases between. The CDR3 runs to 13 residues.

The genes are TRBV19 and TRBJ1-1; tentative D call: TRBD1 (5 bases). This CDR3 contains 15 residues. Germline V gives CDR1 LNHDA, CDR2 SQIVND (reference sequence). Deletions cut 5 bases from V and 0 bases from J, with 13 bases between. The CDR3 sequence: CASSATRELNTEAFF. CDR3 coding DNA: TGTGCCAGTAGTGCCACCAGGGAGTTGAACACTGAAGCTTTCTTT.

The CDR3 sequence: CASSLGMTEWDGYTF. The CDR3 region has the DNA TGTGCCAGCAGCTTAGGTATGACAGAATGGGATGGCTACACCTTC. J is TRBJ1-2 and V is TRBV7-9, with D possibly being TRBD1 (5 bases). Germline V gene lookup returns CDR1 SEHNR and CDR2 FQNEAQ (reference sequence). V lost 1 base, J lost 6 bases, and 15 bases lay in between. The CDR3 is 15 residues long.

The CDR3 region has the DNA TGTGCCAGCAAGGCTAGCGGGAGGGCCTACGAGCAGTACTTC. Protein product: CASKASGRAYEQYF. The chain uses TRBV6-5 and TRBJ2-7; 12 bases map to TRBD2. The junction had 3 bases not matched to a gene; V was cut back by 7 bases and J by 2 bases. CDR1 MNHEY and CDR2 SVGAGI come from the germline V gene. CDR3 length: 14 residues.

In this sample, this clone turned up once. V and J are TRBV24-1 and TRBJ1-5; possibly TRBD1 for D (5 bases). The CDR3 is made up of 16 amino acids. Trimming stripped 3 bases from V and 2 bases from J, with 13 bases between. Germline lookup yields CDR1 KGHDR and CDR2 SFDVKD. Here the CDR3 DNA reads TGTGCCACCAGTGATGCCAGGGTCGCGGGCAATCAGCCCCAGCATTTT. Its protein product is CATSDARVAGNQPQHF.

The CDR3 bases are TGTGCCAGCAGTGTCCCGATTCGAGGGGAGCTGTTTTTT. This codes for CASSVPIRGELFF. The chain recombines TRBV28 with TRBJ2-2; D is unclear. CDR3 size: 13 residues. Germline V gene sequence: CDR1 MDHEN, CDR2 SYDVKM. The V end was cut by 5 bases, the J end by 8 bases, with 12 bases between.

This chain's CDR3 is CASSPHPIENTEAFF. In DNA form, the CDR3 reads TGTGCCAGCTCGCCTCACCCCATTGAAAACACTGAAGCTTTCTTT. The chain is built from TRBV18 and TRBJ1-1; no clear D gene. V lost 6 bases and J lost 2, with 16 bases in between. Germline CDR1 KGHSH, CDR2 LQKENI. The CDR3 totals 15 residues.

The chain is built from TRBV20-1 and TRBJ2-3; D gene uncertain. Germline CDR1 is DFQATT and CDR2 is SNEGSKA (reference sequence). The CDR3 totals 10 residues. Trimming removed 5 bases at V and 8 bases at J, with 8 bases between. The CDR3 loop reads CSAQLGTQYF. The CDR3 DNA reads TGCAGTGCTCAGTTGGGTACGCAGTATTTT.

The gene calls are TRBV15 and TRBJ1-5; D may be TRBD1 (6 bases). The CDR3 loop spans 15 amino acids. With 6 bases removed from V and 0 bases from J, the gap between germline ends came to 12 bases. The germline V gene has CDR1 LNHNV and CDR2 YYDKDF (reference sequence). CDR3 nucleotide sequence: TGTGCCACCAGTTACAGGGCTTATAGCAATCAGCCCCAGCATTTT. This gives the protein CATSYRAYSNQPQHF.

The CDR3, as DNA: TGTGCCAGCCAACGACTCACAGGGGGCGGTTCACCCCTCCACTTT. Protein product: CASQRLTGGGSPLHF. The rearrangement joins TRBV19 to TRBJ1-6, with 9 bases that match TRBD1. CDR3 length equals 15 residues. Germline V CDR1 and CDR2: LNHDA, SQIVND (reference sequence). Trimming cost V 9 bases and J 9 bases; bases outside gene matches: 12.